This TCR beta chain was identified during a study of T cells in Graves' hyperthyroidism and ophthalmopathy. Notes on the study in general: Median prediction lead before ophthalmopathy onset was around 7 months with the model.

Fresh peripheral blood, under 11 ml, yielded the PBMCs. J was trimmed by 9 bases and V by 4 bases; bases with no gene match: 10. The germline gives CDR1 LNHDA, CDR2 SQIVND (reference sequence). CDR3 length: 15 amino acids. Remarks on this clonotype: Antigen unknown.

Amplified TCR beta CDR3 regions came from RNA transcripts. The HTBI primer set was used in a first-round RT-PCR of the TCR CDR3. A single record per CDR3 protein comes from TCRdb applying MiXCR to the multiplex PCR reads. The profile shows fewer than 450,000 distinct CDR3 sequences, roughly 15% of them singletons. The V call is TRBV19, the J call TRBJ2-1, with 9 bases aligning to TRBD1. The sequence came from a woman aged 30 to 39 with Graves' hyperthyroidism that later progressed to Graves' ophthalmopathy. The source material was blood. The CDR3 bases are TGTGCCAGTAGTACCGGGGACAGGGAGATTCGTGAGCAGTTCTTC. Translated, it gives CASSTGDREIREQFF.